This TCR beta chain appears in the sequencing data of a study of cytotoxic CD8 clonotypes in ibrutinib-treated CLL. Study background: The sample average was about 260,000 productive templates and 100,000 or so productive rearrangements.

The germline V and J ends were trimmed by 0 bases and 7 bases, with 8 bases remaining between them. The CDR3 sequence is 14 residues long. Germline CDR1 and CDR2: SGHRS and YFSETQ. The assay was immunoSEQ multiplex PCR, and TCRdb's table has in-frame clones only and misses some. Of tens of thousands of clones detected, less than 75% appear once; the ten largest clones hold approximately 15%. The specimen comprised PBMCs, sampled after 12 months of ibrutinib treatment. The genes are TRBV5-1 and TRBJ1-6, with D hard to call. The receptor's source is a human donor with chronic lymphocytic leukemia. CDR3 protein: CASSLGAANSPLHF. CDR3 DNA: TGCGCCAGCAGCTTGGGGGCAGCAAATTCACCCCTCCACTTT.